A selection of T cell receptor beta chains follows, all from one sample in a study of shared clonotypes between healthy human individuals. Profiling relied on immunoSEQ multiplex PCR, and the TCRdb table lists in-frame clones only, not all of them. The sample includes around 600,000 clones, around 97% of them seen just once. Sample: naive CD4+ T cells sorted from blood. Receptors were obtained from a woman in her 30s in good health. Each CDR3 is given with its conserved first and last residue. Each record gives: V gene, D gene, clone size, J gene, CDR3 DNA, CDR3 protein. A D gene is named only where the DNA matches it firmly. Expanded clones are given a class, and other clones once, few, many or no size at all.

TRBV6-5,TRBD1,NA,TRBJ2-5,TGTGCCAGCAGGAACAGGGGGAAAGGGCGAGAGACCCAGTACTTC,CASRNRGKGRETQYF
TRBV6-5,TRBD2,NA,TRBJ2-7,TGTGCCAGCAGGCCCGTAGCGGGGGGCGTCGAGCAGTACTTC,CASRPVAGGVEQYF
TRBV30,TRBD2,NA,TRBJ2-7,TGTGCCTGGAGTCCGGGAGGGATGAATGAGCAGTACTTC,CAWSPGGMNEQYF
TRBV28,TRBD1,once,TRBJ1-2,TGTGCCAGCAGTTTACAGGACAGGCGGGATGGCTACACCTTC,CASSLQDRRDGYTF
TRBV2,TRBD2,NA,TRBJ2-3,TGTGCCGGGAGACTAGCGGGAGTCGCCGCAGATACGCAGTATTTT,CAGRLAGVAADTQYF
TRBV15,NA,NA,TRBJ1-5,TGTGCCACCAGTGACAGGAGAAATCAGCCCCAGCATTTT,CATSDRRNQPQHF
TRBV2,NA,NA,TRBJ2-7,TGTGCCAGCAGGACAGGCCCAACGGCCTACGAGCAGTACTTC,CASRTGPTAYEQYF
TRBV5-1,TRBD1,NA,TRBJ1-1,TGCGCCAGCAGCTTCGGACAGGGGAACACTGAAGCTTTCTTT,CASSFGQGNTEAFF
TRBV28,NA,NA,TRBJ1-2,TGTGCACATGCCCCGAATAAGGGCTATGGCTACACCTTC,CAHAPNKGYGYTF
TRBV4-1,TRBD2,NA,TRBJ2-1,TGCGCCAGCAGCCGGATAGCGGGAGAGGGCAATGAGCAGTTCTTC,CASSRIAGEGNEQFF
TRBV7-9,NA,NA,TRBJ2-7,TGTGCCAGCAGCTTGGCCGGCCCGGGCAAAGGCAGGGATTACGAGCAGTACTTC,CASSLAGPGKGRDYEQYF
TRBV5-4,NA,NA,TRBJ1-3,TGTGCCAGCAGCTTACTCTCTGGAAACACCATATATTTT,CASSLLSGNTIYF
TRBV10-2,TRBD2,NA,TRBJ2-3,TGCGCCAGCACATCGCCGGGACTAGCGGGAGCGGTCACACATACGCAGTATTTT,CASTSPGLAGAVTHTQYF
TRBV5-8,TRBD1,NA,TRBJ2-7,TGTGCCAGCAGCCAAAACAAGTTCCGGGACAGGGCCTACGAGCAGTACTTC,CASSQNKFRDRAYEQYF
TRBV2,NA,NA,TRBJ2-6,TGTGCCAGCACAGGGGTTATAGCTGGGGCCAACGTCCTGACTTTC,CASTGVIAGANVLTF
TRBV21-1,NA,NA,TRBJ2-7,TGTGCCAGCAAAGGGCCTCTGCACGAGCAGTACTTC,CASKGPLHEQYF
TRBV27,TRBD1,NA,TRBJ2-2,TGTGCCAGCAGTTTAACAGGGGGCACCGGGGAGCTGTTTTTT,CASSLTGGTGELFF
TRBV28,NA,NA,TRBJ1-1,TGTGCCAGCAGCGTTCGGCGGGGACGACCGAACACTGAAGCTTTCTTT,CASSVRRGRPNTEAFF
TRBV5-1,TRBD1,NA,TRBJ2-1,TGCGCCAGCAGCTTTGGACAGGGCAACAATGAGCAGTTCTTC,CASSFGQGNNEQFF
TRBV28,TRBD1,NA,TRBJ1-5,TGTGCCAGCAGCTGGACAGGGGGCCTAGCTTATAGCAATCAGCCCCAGCATTTT,CASSWTGGLAYSNQPQHF